This TCR beta chain is drawn from a study of cytomegalovirus exposure and HLA in healthy donors. The wider study: In terms of ancestry, the Caucasian-associated cluster contained 75% to 85% of the approximately 400 genotyped donors. Study-wide points: On later analysis, the bulk of CMV-associated TCR beta chains appeared to be HLA-restricted. A later analysis revealed that TCR association rates differed between HLA loci, peaking at DRB1 and bottoming out at HLA-C.

Primers included in the PCR were 60 Vbeta and 13 Jbeta primers. Sequencing used immunoSEQ multiplex PCR; TCRdb keeps in-frame clones, though not all of them. Here the sample spans just over 150,000 clones, around nine tenths being singletons. The V and J ends lost 0 bases and 2 bases, in that order; junction bases with no gene match: 6. CDR1 is LGHNA, CDR2 YNFKEQ, per germline. The CDR3 extends over 16 amino acids. Notes on this clone: What it binds is unknown.

This chain connects TRBV4-2 to TRBJ2-7, with 8 bases matching TRBD1. This receptor was obtained from a woman aged 18-29 years in good health and CMV-seronegative. The sequencing input was PBMCs. The CDR3 DNA sequence: TGTGCCAGCAGCCAAGATCGGACAGGGCAAGCCTACGAGCAGTACTTC. Its protein product is CASSQDRTGQAYEQYF.